Presented here are 2 T cell receptor beta chains from one specimen sequenced in a study of tumor and adjacent non-tumor tissue in lung cancer (dated 2018 in TCRdb). Libraries were prepared through multiplex PCR. The run used an Illumina HiSeq 2500. TCRbeta libraries were constructed through three rounds of nested PCR with primers (Table S4) according to protocols adapted from ARM-PCR. TCRdb applied fastp at Q25 and MiXCR to the public reads, then kept only in-frame beta chains. Here each entry gathers all rows of one CDR3 protein and keeps the most common genes and DNA. The sample table records 80,000 to 100,000 distinct CDR3 sequences; approximately 80% of these occur just once. Less than 40% of the sample rests with the top ten. RNA was isolated from bulk, unsorted tissue, and RNA quality was assessed with a NanoDrop ND-1000 and an Agilent 2100. For the normal lung samples, distant non-tumor tissue was collected more than 3 cm away from the tumor edge.

Source material: distant non-tumor lung tissue. Every receptor here comes from a man aged 55 to 70 with small cell lung cancer.

The chain is built from TRBV5-4 and TRBJ2-5; 7 bases are a match to TRBD1. The trim removed 8 bases at V and 5 bases at J, leaving 12 bases unmatched. The germline CDR1 and CDR2 sequences are SGHNT and YYREEE (reference sequence). The CDR3 is 14 amino acids. CDR3 sequence reads: CASSPEQGYETQYF. The CDR3 DNA follows: TGTGCCAGTAGCCCCGAACAGGGGTATGAGACCCAGTACTTC.

Note on this clonotype: A read error may be the cause here, since a much bigger clone is one base away. CDR3 protein: CASSLLGSNTWELFF. CDR3 sequence (DNA): TGCGCCAGCAGCCTCCTGGGGTCGAACACCTGGGAGCTGTTTTTT. The genes are TRBV5-1 and TRBJ2-2, with D unclear. The CDR3 is 15 amino acids. The germline gives CDR1 SGHRS, CDR2 YFSETQ. Full variable domain (outside the CDR3, taken from reference TRBV5-1 and TRBJ2-2): KAGVTQTPRYLIKTRGQQVTLSCSPISGHRSVSWYQQTPGQGLQFLFEYFSETQRNKGNFPGRFSGRQFSNSRSEMNVSTLELGDSALYLCASSLLGSNTWELFFGEGSRLTVL.